Below, 15 T cell receptor beta chains from the same sample are listed, as sequenced in a study of identical twins. TCRdb ran MiXCR on the 5' RACE reads and lists one entry per CDR3 protein. The data contain a few hundred thousand distinct CDR3 sequences, more than 20% of them seen just once; the ten biggest clones take up about 3%. Another study also made use of these data, one on T cells expressing NK-cell markers.

Input material: CD4+ T cells sorted from blood. Receptor source: a woman aged 18-35 years in good health.

This clonotype was picked up a small number of times. The genes are TRBV4-3 and TRBJ2-1; tentatively, D is TRBD1 (5 bases). Germline CDR1 LGHNA, CDR2 YSLEER. With 1 base removed from V and 6 bases from J, the gap between germline ends came to 22 bases. The CDR3 runs 18 residues. The CDR3 here is CASSQGPKGAGRLNEQFF. CDR3 nucleotides: TGCGCCAGCAGCCAAGGTCCCAAGGGTGCAGGGCGTCTCAATGAGCAGTTCTTC.

This clonotype occurred a few times. The chain combines TRBV10-3 with TRBJ2-2; D remains ambiguous. From germline, CDR1 is ENHRY and CDR2 SYGVKD. CDR3 length: 16 amino acids. Deletions cut 0 bases from V and 0 bases from J, with 8 bases between. CDR3 in DNA: TGTGCCATCAGTGAGTCGGGCAGGACGAACACCGGGGAGCTGTTTTTT. The encoded protein is CAISESGRTNTGELFF.

The genes are TRBV20-1 and TRBJ1-2; D might be TRBD1 (6 bases). The V and J ends lost 6 bases and 7 bases respectively, with 24 bases between them. Germline V gene lookup returns CDR1 DFQATT and CDR2 SNEGSKA (reference sequence). This CDR3 contains 15 residues. The CDR3 is CSAITYPRGGPGYTF. The CDR3 DNA reads as TGCAGTGCCATCACGTACCCCAGGGGAGGGCCTGGCTACACCTTC.

This clonotype was seen a handful of times. This chain links TRBV4-3 with TRBJ2-3, with TRBD2 identical over 9 bases. V shed 2 bases and J 3 bases; nucleotides not matched to a gene: 6. Germline V CDR1 and CDR2: LGHNA, YSLEER. The CDR3 runs 16 residues. CDR3 amino acids: CASSQRGGRGTDTQYF. The CDR3 bases are TGCGCCAGCAGCCAACGGGGCGGGAGGGGTACAGATACGCAGTATTTT.

The J gene is TRBJ2-1, the V gene TRBV6-5; D is uncertain. There are 15 residues in the CDR3. Trimming cost V 4 bases and J 4 bases, with 14 bases left between them. The germline V gene has CDR1 MNHEY and CDR2 SVGAGI. The CDR3 here is CASSLGTPFYNEQFF. The CDR3 nucleotides read TGTGCCAGCAGTTTGGGCACCCCGTTTTACAATGAGCAGTTCTTC.

This clonotype has only a few counts. The gene calls are TRBV15 and TRBJ2-1; either TRBD1 or TRBD2 may fit D (5 bases each). Germline lookup yields CDR1 LNHNV and CDR2 YYDKDF (reference sequence). This CDR3 spans 17 amino acids. V was trimmed by 2 bases and J by 5 bases, leaving 19 bases between them. CDR3: CATSRPPGRSMHNEQFF. The DNA of the CDR3 is TGTGCCACCAGCAGACCTCCGGGACGGTCAATGCACAATGAGCAGTTCTTC.

This clonotype turned up a few times. The chain couples TRBV9 to TRBJ2-2; D possibly corresponds to TRBD1 (5 bases). V lost 4 bases and J 4 bases, leaving 11 bases between the germline ends. There are 14 residues in the CDR3. The germline V gene has CDR1 SGDLS and CDR2 YYNGEE. Here the CDR3 reads CASSISRVTGELFF. The DNA for the CDR3 is TGTGCCAGCAGCATATCCAGGGTCACCGGGGAGCTGTTTTTT. The whole variable domain, remainder taken from reference TRBV9 and TRBJ2-2, is DSGVTQTPKHLITATGQRVTLRCSPRSGDLSVYWYQQSLDQGLQFLIQYYNGEERAKGNILERFSAQQFPDLHSELNLSSLELGDSALYFCASSISRVTGELFFGEGSRLTVL.

The V call is TRBV7-9, the J call TRBJ2-1; perhaps TRBD2 as D (6 bases). V was cut by 3 bases and J by 10 bases, with 25 bases left in between. The CDR3 totals 17 residues. The germline gives CDR1 SEHNR, CDR2 FQNEAQ (reference sequence). The CDR3 is CASSLALASRRVMEQFF. The CDR3 region has the DNA TGTGCCAGCAGCTTGGCGCTAGCGTCACGGAGGGTCATGGAGCAGTTCTTC.

This chain uses TRBV20-1 with TRBJ2-1; 12 bases line up with TRBD2. Per the germline V gene, CDR1 is DFQATT and CDR2 is SNEGSKA (reference sequence). V lost 6 bases and J lost 5; bases outside the gene matches: 5. The CDR3 length is 14 residues. The CDR3 DNA follows: TGCAGTGCCAGCCTAGCGGGAGGGGACAATGAGCAGTTCTTC. It codes for CSASLAGGDNEQFF.

This clonotype showed up just a few times. The J gene is TRBJ2-3, the V gene TRBV5-4, with D maybe TRBD1 (6 bases). Germline lookup yields CDR1 SGHNT and CDR2 YYREEE (reference sequence). The CDR3 extends over 15 amino acids. The V and J ends lost 3 bases and 0 bases respectively, with 11 bases between them. This CDR3 is CASSSQGASTDTQYF. In DNA, the CDR3 is TGTGCCAGCAGCTCACAGGGTGCTAGCACAGATACGCAGTATTTT.

The chain combines TRBV7-2 with TRBJ2-2; D gene uncertain. Germline V gene data show CDR1 as SGHTA and CDR2 as FQGNSA. V was pared by 3 bases and J by 6 bases, with 8 bases between. The CDR3 is 13 amino acids. The CDR3 DNA reads as TGTGCCAGCAGCTTCTCTGTGGCCGGGGAGCTGTTTTTT. Protein product: CASSFSVAGELFF. The whole variable domain, filled in from reference TRBV7-2 and TRBJ2-2, reads GAGVSQSPSNKVTEKGKDVELRCDPISGHTALYWYRQSLGQGLEFLIYFQGNSAPDKSGLPSDRFSAERTGGSVSTLTIQRTQQEDSAVYLCASSFSVAGELFFGEGSRLTVL.

The rearrangement uses TRBV7-9 and TRBJ1-2; 10 nucleotides line up with TRBD1. V dropped 5 bases and J dropped 8; count of bases not matched to a gene: 14. This CDR3 region has 16 residues. Germline values: CDR1 SEHNR, CDR2 FQNEAQ (reference sequence). CDR3 sequence (DNA): TGTGCCAGCAGCCCGAACTACCGGGACAGGGGATCCGGCTACACCTTC. This codes for CASSPNYRDRGSGYTF. The whole variable domain, remainder taken from reference TRBV7-9 and TRBJ1-2, is DTGVSQNPRHKITKRGQNVTFRCDPISEHNRLYWYRQTLGQGPEFLTYFQNEAQLEKSRLLSDRFSAERPKGSFSTLEIQRTEQGDSAMYLCASSPNYRDRGSGYTFGSGTRLTVV.

The chain uses TRBV3-1 and TRBJ2-5; weak D call: TRBD2 (6 bases). Trimming shortened V by 4 bases and J by 2 bases, and 11 bases separated the two germline ends. Germline loops: CDR1 LGHDT, CDR2 YNNKEL (reference sequence). The CDR3 spans 14 residues. CDR3 DNA: TGTGCCAGCAGCCGCTGGCGGGGACAAGAGACCCAGTACTTC. This encodes CASSRWRGQETQYF.

This clonotype was counted a few times. The CDR3 reads CSASRGTSGGLQETQYF. The CDR3 DNA reads as TGCAGTGCTAGCCGCGGGACTAGCGGGGGCCTCCAAGAGACCCAGTACTTC. This rearrangement joins TRBV20-1 to TRBJ2-5, with 14 bases aligning to TRBD2. The CDR3 has 17 residues. The germline V gene has CDR1 DFQATT and CDR2 SNEGSKA (reference sequence). The J segment lost 1 base and the V segment lost 3 bases, leaving 7 bases of the junction unmatched.

The chain employs TRBV20-1 and TRBJ2-3; possible D gene TRBD2, 6 bases. The germline CDR1 and CDR2 sequences are DFQATT and SNEGSKA (reference sequence). Trimming removed 5 bases at V and 10 bases at J, with 25 bases between. This CDR3 has 15 residues. The CDR3 sequence is CSAWLPGTDPGAQYF. The CDR3 DNA sequence: TGCAGTGCTTGGTTACCAGGGACTGATCCTGGGGCGCAGTATTTT.